This T cell receptor (beta chain) appears in the sequencing data of a study of T cells in Graves' hyperthyroidism and ophthalmopathy (dated 2019 in TCRdb). For the study in its entirety: Peripheral blood samples were taken at the time of initial diagnosis, prior to any treatment. A discovery cohort of around 98 patients, roughly 45 with Graves' ophthalmopathy and over 55 with stable Graves' hyperthyroidism, was used to find distinguishing TCR V-J signatures. Whether ophthalmopathy could be predicted prospectively was tested in an independent validation cohort made up of approximately 19 hyperthyroidism patients plus 17 patients who later progressed to ophthalmopathy. The paper describes TCR Vbeta CDR3 sequencing of around 130 peripheral blood samples, made up of about 41 ophthalmopathy patients, some 76 hyperthyroidism patients and about 17 progressor patients. The roughly 91 discovery patients were randomly split 7:3 into training and test sets. In addition, the study compared T-cell repertoires in thyroid tissue and in blood from roughly 6 Graves' hyperthyroidism patients. Once sampling was done, hyperthyroidism patients were given methimazole at a starting dose of 30 mg daily, whereas ophthalmopathy patients were given high-dose intravenous methylprednisolone. Here is what the overall study found, with its caveats: Sample size was not statistically predetermined, and blinding of investigators to group allocation was not performed. Blood samples also contained most of the expanded thyroid clonotypes (frequency above 0.001), which suggests that blood repertoires may reflect thyroid immune responses. During validation, the model predicted progression to ophthalmopathy a median of approximately 6 months ahead of onset, with roughly 65% sensitivity and 72.22% specificity. In cross-validation, a model built on a 13 V-J signature told ophthalmopathy apart from stable hyperthyroidism with under 90% sensitivity and approximately 81% specificity, and in testing the same model reached 80%/75%.

Amplification of TCR beta CDR3 regions was carried out from RNA transcripts. The first round of RT-PCR for the TCR CDR3 was performed with the HTBI primer set and the Qiagen OneStep RT-PCR kit. The libraries were constructed in a second round of multiplex PCR and then size-selected and purified. Paired-end sequencing of the libraries was performed with 100 bp reads on an Illumina HiSeq2000. The authors processed their data as follows. SOAPnuke was used to process the raw data, with reads discarded if the reads contained adapters or uncalled bases, had a mean Phred below 15, or lacked an exact constant-primer or identifier match. COPE v1.2.5 was used to merge the high-quality paired reads, and each unique nucleotide sequence was defined as a clonotype. Clonotypes were aligned to IMGT TRBV, TRBD and TRBJ reference segments using MiTCR v1.1. The analysis was restricted to V-J combinations with a frequency above 0.0001, which together covered just over 98% of the repertoires. A TCS score was defined as the ratio between F50 (clonal expansion) and ExV (chaos), using BLOSUM62-based TCRdist between CDR3 peptides within each V-J. Welch's t-statistics and random forest reduced roughly 500 V-J features to some 14, which were used in a naive Bayes classifier (R e1071). The public reads were reanalyzed by TCRdb: fastp trimming at Q25, MiXCR alignment, in-frame beta chains only. Every CDR3 protein is listed once, alongside the most common genes and DNA of its rows. These V and J calls are TCRdb output, not the study's own analysis. The sample has hundreds of thousands of distinct CDR3 sequences on record, around 16% of them singletons. Clones ranked in the top ten supply 3% to 4.5% of the sample.

As regards this clonotype: Its cognate antigen has yet to be identified. A read error is possible here, since a much larger clone lies one base away.

Stable Graves' hyperthyroidism was defined as no progression to ophthalmopathy during 18 months of follow-up. The hyperthyroidism patients were between 18 and 65 years old and newly diagnosed, with a disease duration of less than 2 months. The study excluded patients with uncontrolled infections, other autoimmune diseases, pregnancy or lactation. Clinical symptoms, serum thyroxine and TRAb, thyroid ultrasound, and orbital computed tomography formed the basis for the diagnoses. Ficoll-Paque density gradient centrifugation was used to isolate PBMCs from around 10 ml of fresh peripheral blood. Trizol reagent was used to extract total RNA, and RNA quality was then checked on an Agilent 2100 Bioanalyzer. The CDR1 and CDR2 encoded by the germline V gene (reference sequence) are LGHDT and YNNKEL. The CDR3 runs 15 residues from the cysteine to the phenylalanine. The only DNA kept is the CDR3, 45 bases in frame from the first base. Trimming costs V 0 bases and J 8 bases, and their ends lie 16 bases apart.

The V gene is TRBV3-1 and the J gene is TRBJ1-1; the D gene is perhaps TRBD1, on 5 matching bases. Sequenced material: blood. The TCR originated in a woman aged 30 to 39 with Graves' hyperthyroidism. Here is the DNA: TGTGCCAGCAGCCAAGAAGGGGCCAGGGCGGAAGAAGCTTTCTTT. Its protein reads: CASSQEGARAEEAFF.